This T cell receptor (beta chain) was profiled in a study of CD8+ T cells in alopecia areata. Turning to the study itself: Dosing spanned 6 to 18 months on tofacitinib, then 6 months off drug.

Lesional scalp punch biopsies and peripheral blood were collected from alopecia areata patients. Researchers picked out CD4+ and CD8+ T cells from PBMCs by sorting. Findings of the study overall: Sequences from scalp samples also cover resident alphabeta T cells of normal skin.

A note on this clone: The antigen is unknown.

Germline CDR1 reads SGHTA; CDR2 reads FQGNSA. The CDR3 has 14 residues. V shed 0 bases and J 4 bases; nucleotides not matched to a gene: 0. Once RNA had been extracted, it was reverse transcribed into cDNA to act as the sequencing template. Sequencing used immunoSEQ multiplex PCR; TCRdb keeps in-frame clones, though not all of them. The profile shows over 120,000 clones, 45% to 60% of them singletons. This sequence joins TRBV7-2 and TRBJ2-7; TRBD2 aligns across 10 bases. The receptor was isolated from a human donor with alopecia areata. Sequencing was performed on CD4+ T cells sorted from blood, taken at week 0. This CDR3 is CASSLASGRYEQYF. CDR3 DNA: TGTGCCAGCAGCTTAGCTAGCGGGAGGTACGAGCAGTACTTC.